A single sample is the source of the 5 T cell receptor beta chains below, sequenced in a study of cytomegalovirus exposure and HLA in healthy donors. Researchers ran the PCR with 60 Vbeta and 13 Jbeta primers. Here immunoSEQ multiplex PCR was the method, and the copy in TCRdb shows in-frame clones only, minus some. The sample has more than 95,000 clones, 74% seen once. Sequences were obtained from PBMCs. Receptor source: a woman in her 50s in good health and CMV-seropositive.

CDR3 amino acids: CASSQGLADYNEQFF. CDR3 nucleotides: TGCGCCAGCAGCCAAGGACTAGCGGACTACAATGAGCAGTTCTTC. This sequence joins TRBV4-1 and TRBJ2-1; 9 bases line up with TRBD2. The junction had 1 base not matched to a gene; V was cut back by 1 base and J by 3 bases. The germline gives CDR1 MGHRA, CDR2 YSYEKL. The CDR3 is 15 residues long.

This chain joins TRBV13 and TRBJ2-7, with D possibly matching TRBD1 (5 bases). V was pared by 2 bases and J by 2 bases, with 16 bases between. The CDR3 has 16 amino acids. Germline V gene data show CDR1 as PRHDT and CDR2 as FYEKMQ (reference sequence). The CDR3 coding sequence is TGTGCCAGCAGCTTAAAAGTGGCAGGGTTTACCTACGAGCAGTACTTC. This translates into CASSLKVAGFTYEQYF.

Here the CDR3 reads CASSSPRGFNQPQHF. As DNA, the CDR3 is TGTGCCAGCAGCTCACCTAGGGGGTTCAATCAGCCCCAGCATTTT. The chain joins TRBV7-2 to TRBJ1-5, with D possibly being TRBD1 (6 bases). The germline gives CDR1 SGHTA, CDR2 FQGNSA. This CDR3 region has 15 residues. Trimming left V 4 bases short and J 3 bases short, with 13 bases between.

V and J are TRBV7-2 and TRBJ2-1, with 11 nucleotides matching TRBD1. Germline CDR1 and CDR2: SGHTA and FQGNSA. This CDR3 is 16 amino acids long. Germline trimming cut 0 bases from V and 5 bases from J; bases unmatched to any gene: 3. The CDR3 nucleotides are TGTGCCAGCAGCTTAGCCGGGACAGGGGGGAACAATGAGCAGTTCTTC. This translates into CASSLAGTGGNNEQFF. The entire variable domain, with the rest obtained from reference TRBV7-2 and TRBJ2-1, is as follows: GAGVSQSPSNKVTEKGKDVELRCDPISGHTALYWYRQSLGQGLEFLIYFQGNSAPDKSGLPSDRFSAERTGGSVSTLTIQRTQQEDSAVYLCASSLAGTGGNNEQFFGPGTRLTVL.

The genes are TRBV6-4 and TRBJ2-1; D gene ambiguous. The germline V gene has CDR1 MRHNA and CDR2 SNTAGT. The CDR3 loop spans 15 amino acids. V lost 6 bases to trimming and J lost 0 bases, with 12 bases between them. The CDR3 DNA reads TGTGCCAGCAGACGAAGTGACAACTCCTACAATGAGCAGTTCTTC. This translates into CASRRSDNSYNEQFF.